This T cell receptor (beta chain) was sequenced during a study of regulatory T cells in long-lasting Graves disease. Study-level points and caveats: Under persistent disease, TRBV28, TRBJ1-2 and TRBJ2-5 were used preferentially.

iRepertoire HTBI primers and Arm-PCR of CDR3 regions built TCR beta libraries. TCRdb redid the calling of the multiplex PCR reads with MiXCR, one entry per CDR3 protein. Of hundreds of thousands of distinct CDR3 sequences in the sample, around 17% were seen once. CDR1 is SGHTA and CDR2 is FQGTGA in the germline V gene. V shed 9 bases and J 4 bases; nucleotides not matched to a gene: 4. This CDR3 spans 13 amino acids. This clonotype was counted many times. Its target is unknown. Time point described: newly diagnosed GD, antithyroid drugs for less than 3 months. After RNA was extracted from PBMCs, the TCR library was made from it. Tubes containing EDTA received about 9.4 milliliters of drawn peripheral blood. The sample was also linked to a second study, of T cells in Graves' hyperthyroidism and ophthalmopathy. From that second work: HTBI primers were used for first-round RT-PCR of the TCR CDR3. Among clonotypes expanded in thyroid above 0.001, most were also found in blood.

The chain links TRBV7-3 to TRBJ1-2, with TRBD1 matching over 11 bases. The TCR comes from a woman in her 30s with Graves disease. The material was peripheral blood mononuclear cells (PBMCs), obtained at new diagnosis, from a patient treated with antithyroid drugs. The CDR3 DNA sequence: TGTGCCAGGAGGACAGGGGGCAGCTATGGCTACACCTTC. It specifies CARRTGGSYGYTF.